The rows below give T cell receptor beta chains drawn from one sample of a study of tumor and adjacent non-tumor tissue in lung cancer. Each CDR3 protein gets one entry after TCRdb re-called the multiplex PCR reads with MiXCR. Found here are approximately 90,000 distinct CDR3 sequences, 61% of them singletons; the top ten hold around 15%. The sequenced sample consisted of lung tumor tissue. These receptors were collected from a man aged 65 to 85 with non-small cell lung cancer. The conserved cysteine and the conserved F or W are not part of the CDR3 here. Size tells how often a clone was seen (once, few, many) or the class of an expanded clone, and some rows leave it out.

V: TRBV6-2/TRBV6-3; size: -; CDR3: ASSRRVRCDEQY
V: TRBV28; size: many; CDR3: ASSLRVGPGF
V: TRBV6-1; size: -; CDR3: ASSGRVVGSEAL
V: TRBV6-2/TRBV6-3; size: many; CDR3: ASSFRARYGYT
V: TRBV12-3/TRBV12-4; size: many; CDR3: ASSLDSGSTEAF
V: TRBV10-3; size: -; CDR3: ATGIWVYGQY
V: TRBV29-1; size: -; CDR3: SVEIGEGHYT
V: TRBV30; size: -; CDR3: ALNRGTRGYT
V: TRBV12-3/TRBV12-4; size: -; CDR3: ASHPGSSHNSPLH
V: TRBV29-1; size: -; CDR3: SVSGTAVGNEQF
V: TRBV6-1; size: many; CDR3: ASKDPGRAQY
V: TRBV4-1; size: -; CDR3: ASQGSFPETQY
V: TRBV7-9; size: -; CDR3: ASSPPRQGGVGKQY
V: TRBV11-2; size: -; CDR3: ACSPIAGTGTHEQY
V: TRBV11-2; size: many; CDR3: ASSPLAGNTGELF
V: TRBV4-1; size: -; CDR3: ASSQPSTGSNKPQH